Here is one TCR beta chain with its context. This specimen belongs to a study of cytomegalovirus exposure and HLA in healthy donors. Germline V CDR1 and CDR2: KGHSH, LQKENI. Trimming stripped 5 bases from V and 0 bases from J, with 21 bases between. This CDR3 has 18 residues. PCR primers comprised 60 Vbeta and 13 Jbeta primers. Some clones are missing from TCRdb's copy, which holds only in-frame ones; the method was immunoSEQ multiplex PCR. Listed are more than 200,000 clones; under 1% falls within the top ten. The sequence was collected from a young woman in good health and CMV-seropositive. The gene calls are TRBV18 and TRBJ2-3, with D possibly being TRBD2 (6 bases). Source material: PBMCs. The CDR3 loop reads CASSSSRASALSTDTQYF. Here the CDR3 DNA reads TGTGCCAGCTCATCCTCGAGGGCTAGCGCCTTAAGCACAGATACGCAGTATTTT.